One and the same sample provided the 8 T cell receptor beta chains below, sequenced in a study of T cell repertoires in cytomegalovirus infection. These receptors have no known antigen. One entry per CDR3 protein results from TCRdb running MiXCR on the reads. The repertoire consists of about 890,000 distinct CDR3 sequences, with approximately 31% occurring once and the leading ten covering about an eighth. The sequenced sample was cultured CD8+ T cells from PBMCs, obtained from culture after CMV antigen stimulation. These receptors were taken from a human donor in good health (CMV status not recorded). Some clones in this sample may be carry-over from other donors' samples.

The chain has TRBV7-8 and TRBJ1-1, with D perhaps matching TRBD1 (5 bases). Germline V gene lookup returns CDR1 SGHVS and CDR2 FQNEAQ. This CDR3 spans 15 amino acids. V was shortened by 5 bases and J by 4 bases, with 17 bases between the two germline ends. CDR3 sequence: CASSPHPLGGTEAFF. DNA for the CDR3: TGTGCCAGCAGCCCCCATCCCTTGGGGGGCACTGAAGCTTTCTTT.

V and J are TRBV28 and TRBJ1-5; 9 bases are shared with TRBD1. Germline values: CDR1 MDHEN, CDR2 SYDVKM. Trimming cost V 6 bases and J 7 bases; bases outside gene matches: 13. The CDR3 is made up of 16 amino acids. CDR3 bases: TGTGCCAGCAGCCTACCGGGACAGGGAAAAAAACAGCCCCAGCATTTT. It encodes CASSLPGQGKKQPQHF.

In this sample, this clonotype turned up many times. This chain links TRBV7-6 with TRBJ1-2, with D uncertain. Trimming cost V 7 bases and J 2 bases, with 14 bases left between them. The CDR3 totals 14 residues. The germline CDR1 and CDR2 sequences are SGHVS and FNYEAQ. CDR3 coding DNA: TGTGCCAGCACCCCCGGTGGCGGGAACTATGGCTACACCTTC. Protein sequence: CASTPGGGNYGYTF.

The gene calls are TRBV5-4 and TRBJ1-1; no definite D call. Trimming took 4 bases from V and 0 from J, leaving 19 bases between them. The germline gives CDR1 SGHNT, CDR2 YYREEE (reference sequence). The CDR3 totals 17 residues. Here the CDR3 DNA reads TGTGCCAGCAGCCCGGGAGGAGAATCGTCCATGAACACTGAAGCTTTCTTT. As protein: CASSPGGESSMNTEAFF. The complete variable domain, with remaining parts taken from reference TRBV5-4 and TRBJ1-1, reads ETGVTQSPTHLIKTRGQQVTLRCSSQSGHNTVSWYQQALGQGPQFIFQYYREEENGRGNFPPRFSGLQFPNYSSELNVNALELDDSALYLCASSPGGESSMNTEAFFGQGTRLTVV.

This rearrangement joins TRBV5-5 to TRBJ1-6; 7 nucleotides line up with TRBD1. The CDR3 is 15 residues long. Per germline, CDR1 SGHKS and CDR2 YYEKEE (reference sequence). V lost 4 bases and J lost 3; bases outside the gene matches: 4. CDR3 DNA sequence: TGTGCCAGCAGCGTTCGACAGGGCTATAATTCACCCCTCCACTTT. Translation: CASSVRQGYNSPLHF.

This clonotype was observed a handful of times. The J gene is TRBJ2-2, the V gene TRBV12-3 or TRBV12-4; 13 nucleotides align to TRBD2. This CDR3 has 19 residues. Losses at the gene ends were 6 bases for V and 0 bases for J; bases not matched to a gene: 10. The CDR3 is CASSSGLAGEKTNTGELFF. The CDR3 coding sequence is TGTGCCAGCAGCTCCGGACTAGCGGGAGAAAAAACGAACACCGGGGAGCTGTTTTTT.

V and J are TRBV7-6 and TRBJ2-1; 8 nucleotides align to TRBD2. V lost 2 bases to trimming and J lost 4 bases; unmatched junction nucleotides: 4. CDR1 is SGHVS and CDR2 is FNYEAQ in the germline V gene. The CDR3 contains 15 residues. The CDR3: CASSLSGGRYNEQFF. CDR3 nucleotides: TGTGCCAGCAGCTTATCGGGGGGGAGGTACAATGAGCAGTTCTTC.

CDR3 protein: CASSSETGGTLAKNIQYF. CDR3 bases: TGTGCCAGCAGTTCTGAGACAGGGGGCACACTAGCCAAAAACATTCAGTACTTC. The chain links TRBV6-6 to TRBJ2-4, with 10 bases that match TRBD1. V was pared by 4 bases and J by 0 bases, with 9 bases of the junction left unmatched. This CDR3 is 18 amino acids long. Germline CDR1 and CDR2: MNHNY and SVGAGI (reference sequence).